The 4 T cell receptor beta chains listed next were all sequenced from one sample in a study of metastatic and nonmetastatic thyroid tumors. TCRdb reanalyzed the PCR reads via MiXCR. This table holds approximately 32,000 clones, 20% to 25% found once. Patients underwent thyroid surgery, and none had received any treatment before it. Specimen: tumor tissue. Every receptor here comes from a male donor with papillary thyroid cancer or a benign thyroid nodule (not recorded which). Some clones in this sample may be carry-over from other donors' samples.

Comment on this clone: Germline and junction disagree at one end, which may indicate a read error. The chain couples TRBV20-1 to TRBJ2-3; D call uncertain. CDR1 is DFQATT and CDR2 is SNEGSKA in the germline V gene (reference sequence). The CDR3 contains 16 residues. CDR3 sequence reads: CSARDPVEGRTDTQYF. The CDR3 DNA follows: TGCAGTGCCAGAGACCCGGTGGAAGGACGCACAGATACGCAGTATTTT.

The table lists this clone with a few counts. An end of the junction differs from the germline gene, which may be a read error. The genes are TRBV6-1 and TRBJ1-5; D may be TRBD1 (5 bases). The CDR3 sequence is 15 residues long. CDR1 MNHNS and CDR2 SASEGT come from the germline V gene. Written as DNA, the CDR3 is TGTGCCAGCAGTGGAGCCGGGGGAGGCCCTCAGCCACAGCATTTT. Protein: CASSGAGGGPQPQHF.

This clone was recorded many times. This chain joins TRBV7-8 and TRBJ2-7, with 8 bases lining up with TRBD2. J gave up 0 bases and V 1 base, and 2 bases lay outside the gene matches. The CDR3 loop spans 15 amino acids. CDR1 SGHVS and CDR2 FQNEAQ come from the germline V gene. The DNA of the CDR3 is TGTGCCAGCAGCTTAGAGAGCGGGAGCTCCTACGAGCAGTACTTC. Amino acids: CASSLESGSSYEQYF.

Many counts were recorded for this clone. This chain connects TRBV27 to TRBJ1-5; 7 positions match TRBD1. Germline assignment: CDR1 MNHEY and CDR2 SMNVEV (reference sequence). J gave up 4 bases and V 4 bases, and 4 bases lay outside the gene matches. The CDR3 consists of 14 residues. CDR3 in DNA: TGTGCCAGCAGTTCCCGGGACAGAAATCAGCCCCAGCATTTT. It yields the protein CASSSRDRNQPQHF.